The 20 T cell receptor beta chains presented below share a single source sample, sequenced in a study of cytomegalovirus exposure and HLA in healthy donors. This PCR relied on a set of 60 Vbeta primers and 13 Jbeta primers. Clones were sequenced by immunoSEQ multiplex PCR, and TCRdb holds only the in-frame ones, with some missing. The table lists approximately 100,000 clones, about three quarters of them singletons. Input material: PBMCs. Receptor source: a woman in her 50s in good health and CMV-seropositive.

Details on this clone: An end of the junction differs from the germline gene, which may be a read error. The J gene is TRBJ2-2, the V gene TRBV7-3; 11 nucleotides align to TRBD2. There are 17 residues in the CDR3. Germline CDR1 is SGHTA and CDR2 is FQGTGA. The CDR3 sequence: CSSTRLAGRPGTGELFF. In DNA, the CDR3 is TGTTCCAGCACACGACTAGCGGGGAGGCCGGGCACCGGGGAGCTGTTTTTT.

The chain couples TRBV9 to TRBJ2-4; no definite D call. The CDR3 spans 15 residues. CDR1 SGDLS and CDR2 YYNGEE come from the germline V gene. V lost 0 bases and J lost 3, with 10 bases in between. The CDR3 coding sequence is TGTGCCAGCAGCGTAGATGTTACGGGCAAAAACATTCAGTACTTC. This translates into CASSVDVTGKNIQYF.

This chain uses TRBV18 with TRBJ1-1, with D possibly matching TRBD1 (5 bases). The CDR3 spans 13 residues. The V end was cut by 4 bases, the J end by 8 bases, with 14 bases between. Germline V gene lookup returns CDR1 KGHSH and CDR2 LQKENI. This CDR3 reads CASSLDLRTEAFF. Written as DNA, the CDR3 is TGTGCCAGCTCACTGGATCTAAGGACAGAAGCTTTCTTT.

This clone was detected a few times. The chain combines TRBV5-6 with TRBJ2-2; a weak D match, TRBD1 (5 bases). V shed 1 base and J shed 5 bases, with 12 bases lying between them. CDR1 is SGHDT and CDR2 is YYEEEE in the germline V gene. The CDR3 runs to 15 residues. The CDR3 nucleotides are TGTGCCAGCAGCTTGTATACAGGATTGACCGGGGAGCTGTTTTTT. Residues: CASSLYTGLTGELFF.

The V gene is TRBV4-1, the J gene TRBJ2-7; 7 bases match TRBD2. The germline V gene has CDR1 MGHRA and CDR2 YSYEKL. The junction had 6 bases not matched to a gene; V was cut back by 4 bases and J by 3 bases. The CDR3 spans 14 residues. The CDR3 sequence: CASSPVGGNYEQYF. The CDR3 DNA reads as TGCGCCAGCAGCCCAGTGGGGGGGAACTACGAGCAGTACTTC.

V and J are TRBV18 and TRBJ1-1; the D gene is possibly TRBD1 (5 bases). The CDR3 loop spans 13 amino acids. The V end lost 3 bases, the J end lost 8 bases, and 13 bases lay between the germline ends. The germline CDR1 and CDR2 sequences are KGHSH and LQKENI. DNA for the CDR3: TGTGCCAGCTCACCCTCGACAGAAACCGAAGCTTTCTTT. It translates to CASSPSTETEAFF.

The chain uses TRBV18 and TRBJ1-5, with a tentative D call TRBD1 (5 bases). Germline V gene lookup returns CDR1 KGHSH and CDR2 LQKENI. The CDR3 runs 17 residues. Trimming pared 4 bases from V and 3 bases from J, leaving 19 bases between. The CDR3 sequence is CASSLTPESGVNQPQHF. The CDR3 DNA reads TGTGCCAGCTCACTTACCCCGGAATCGGGGGTCAATCAGCCCCAGCATTTT.

This clone came up a few times. The gene calls are TRBV4-2 and TRBJ1-3; D perhaps matches TRBD1 (5 bases). This CDR3 region has 16 residues. Trimming shortened V by 2 bases and J by 0 bases, and 11 bases separated the two germline ends. CDR1 and CDR2 (germline): LGHNA, YNFKEQ. CDR3 coding DNA: TGTGCCAGCAGCCAACTTCGGGGGGTCTCTGGAAACACCATATATTTT. Translating gives CASSQLRGVSGNTIYF.

This clone appeared once. J is TRBJ2-7 and V is TRBV30; D is undetermined. The CDR3 has 11 residues. Trimming pared 2 bases from V and 4 bases from J, leaving 6 bases between. CDR1 GTSNPN and CDR2 SVGIG come from the germline V gene (reference sequence). CDR3 loop: CAWSNGYEQYF. The CDR3 DNA follows: TGTGCCTGGAGTAACGGTTACGAGCAGTACTTC.

The chain joins TRBV19 to TRBJ1-2; TRBD1 agrees at 7 bases. Trimming cost V 5 bases and J 5 bases; bases outside gene matches: 11. In germline, CDR1 is LNHDA, CDR2 SQIVND (reference sequence). The CDR3 contains 15 residues. The CDR3, as DNA: TGTGCCAGTAGTTCGGGGGACAGACGTTTTTATGGCTACACCTTC. The encoded protein is CASSSGDRRFYGYTF. The whole variable domain, remainder taken from reference TRBV19 and TRBJ1-2, is DGGITQSPKYLFRKEGQNVTLSCEQNLNHDAMYWYRQDPGQGLRLIYYSQIVNDFQKGDIAEGYSVSREKKESFPLTVTSAQKNPTAFYLCASSSGDRRFYGYTFGSGTRLTVV.

This chain joins TRBV5-4 and TRBJ2-7; a possible D gene is TRBD2 (6 bases). The V end lost 4 bases, the J end lost 3 bases, and 20 bases lay between the germline ends. CDR1 and CDR2 (germline): SGHNT, YYREEE (reference sequence). The CDR3 runs to 16 residues. As DNA, the CDR3 is TGTGCCAGCAGCCAATCTAGTCGGGGCGGGGTCTACGAGCAGTACTTC. Its protein is CASSQSSRGGVYEQYF. The full variable domain, in which reference TRBV5-4 and TRBJ2-7 provide the parts outside the CDR3, is ETGVTQSPTHLIKTRGQQVTLRCSSQSGHNTVSWYQQALGQGPQFIFQYYREEENGRGNFPPRFSGLQFPNYSSELNVNALELDDSALYLCASSQSSRGGVYEQYFGPGTRLTVT.

The chain employs TRBV7-6 and TRBJ1-5; TRBD1 agrees at 10 bases. The CDR3 is made up of 15 amino acids. Germline V gene lookup returns CDR1 SGHVS and CDR2 FNYEAQ. J was trimmed by 6 bases and V by 3 bases; bases with no gene match: 5. The CDR3 spells CASSFWTGGRQPQHF. CDR3 DNA sequence: TGTGCCAGCAGCTTTTGGACAGGGGGGCGTCAGCCCCAGCATTTT.

The J gene is TRBJ2-2, the V gene TRBV9; TRBD2 matches 11 bases. The CDR3 covers 16 residues. Germline loops: CDR1 SGDLS, CDR2 YYNGEE. V was pared by 1 base and J by 1 base, with 0 bases of the junction left unmatched. Here the CDR3 DNA reads TGTGCCAGCAGCGTAACTAGCGGGGGGAACACCGGGGAGCTGTTTTTT. Protein product: CASSVTSGGNTGELFF.

This chain links TRBV5-6 with TRBJ1-5, with D uncertain. V was pared by 4 bases and J by 3 bases, with 8 bases between. This CDR3 region has 13 residues. Germline CDR1 reads SGHDT; CDR2 reads YYEEEE. The CDR3 is CASSPGFNQPQHF. The CDR3 nucleotides are TGTGCCAGCAGCCCGGGATTCAATCAGCCCCAGCATTTT.

The chain employs TRBV19 and TRBJ1-5; D call uncertain. V dropped 2 bases and J dropped 5 bases, with 10 bases sitting between them. CDR1 is LNHDA, CDR2 SQIVND, per germline (reference sequence). The CDR3 contains 14 residues. The chain's CDR3 is CASSIFSLDQPQHF. The CDR3, as DNA: TGTGCCAGTAGTATATTTTCTCTAGATCAGCCCCAGCATTTT.

This clone was observed a handful of times. The gene calls are TRBV5-1 and TRBJ2-4; TRBD2 agrees at 8 bases. The ends lost 2 bases at V and 0 bases at J; junction bases unmatched: 4. Per the germline V gene, CDR1 is SGHRS and CDR2 is YFSETQ. The CDR3 length is 16 residues. CDR3 region: CASSLSGLAAKNIQYF. The CDR3 DNA is TGCGCCAGCAGCTTATCCGGACTAGCAGCCAAAAACATTCAGTACTTC.

The genes are TRBV27 and TRBJ1-1; no definite D call. Trimming removed 6 bases at V and 0 bases at J, with 8 bases between. The CDR3 covers 13 residues. Germline V gene data show CDR1 as MNHEY and CDR2 as SMNVEV (reference sequence). CDR3 loop: CASSLQVNTEAFF. The CDR3 nucleotides are TGTGCCAGCAGCCTTCAGGTGAACACTGAAGCTTTCTTT.

This clone was picked up one time. The chain links TRBV25-1 to TRBJ1-6, with a tentative D call TRBD1 (5 bases). V gave up 4 bases and J gave up 11 bases, with 15 bases separating them. Germline V CDR1 and CDR2: MGHDK, SYGVNS. The CDR3 is 14 amino acids. CDR3 sequence: CASSGDYARPPLHF. CDR3 in DNA: TGTGCCAGCAGTGGGGACTACGCTCGACCACCCCTCCACTTT.

The chain employs TRBV9 and TRBJ2-5; TRBD2 aligns across 12 bases. CDR1 SGDLS and CDR2 YYNGEE come from the germline V gene. After removal of 3 bases from V and 0 bases from J, the junction contained 0 bases not matched to a gene. This CDR3 spans 15 amino acids. The CDR3 region has the DNA TGTGCCAGCAGCGGACTAGCGGGGGACCAAGAGACCCAGTACTTC. As protein: CASSGLAGDQETQYF.

CDR3 DNA sequence: TGTGCCTGGACCAGCGGGGGGGCGGGTGCCTTCACCGGGGAGCTGTTTTTT. Translated: CAWTSGGAGAFTGELFF. The rearrangement uses TRBV30 and TRBJ2-2; 10 bases are a match to TRBD2. Germline assignment: CDR1 GTSNPN and CDR2 SVGIG (reference sequence). This CDR3 region has 17 residues. Germline trimming cut 4 bases from V and 4 bases from J; bases unmatched to any gene: 12.